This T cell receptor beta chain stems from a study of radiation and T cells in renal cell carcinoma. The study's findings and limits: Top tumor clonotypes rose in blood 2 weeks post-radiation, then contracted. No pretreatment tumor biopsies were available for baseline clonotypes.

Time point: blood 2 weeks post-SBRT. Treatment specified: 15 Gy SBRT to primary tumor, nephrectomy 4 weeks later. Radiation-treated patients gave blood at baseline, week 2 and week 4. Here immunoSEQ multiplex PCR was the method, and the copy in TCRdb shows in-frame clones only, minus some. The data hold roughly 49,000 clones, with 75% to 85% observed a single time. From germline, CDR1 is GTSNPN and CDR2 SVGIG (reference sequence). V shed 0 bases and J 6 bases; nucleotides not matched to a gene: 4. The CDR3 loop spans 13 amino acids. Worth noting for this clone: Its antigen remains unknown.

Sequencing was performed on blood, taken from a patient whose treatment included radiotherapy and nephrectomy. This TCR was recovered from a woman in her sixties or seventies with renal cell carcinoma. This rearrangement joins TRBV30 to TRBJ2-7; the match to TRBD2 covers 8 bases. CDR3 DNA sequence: TGTGCCTGGAGTGTGGGTAGCGGGACCGAGCAGTACTTC. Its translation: CAWSVGSGTEQYF.